This entry lists 18 T cell receptor beta chains sequenced from one sample in a study of cytomegalovirus exposure and HLA in healthy donors (TCRdb year 2017). The method was the immunoSEQ multiplex PCR assay. Sourced from immuneACCESS, this table was stored by TCRdb with only in-frame sequences that have V and J called. A share of the clones is absent; for the studies checked, an unresolved V gene accounts for under half, and the remainder has no known explanation. Present in this sample are 140,000 to 150,000 clones, 94% of which were seen just once. 1.5% to 2% of the sample is taken by the ten largest. The sequencing input was PBMCs. Receptors were obtained from a man aged 18 to 29 in good health and CMV-seropositive.

The genes are TRBV15 and TRBJ2-7, with TRBD2 matching over 13 bases. With V trimmed by 5 bases and J by 1 base, 17 bases remained unmatched. The CDR3 is made up of 20 amino acids. Germline V lookup: CDR1 LNHNV, CDR2 YYDKDF (reference sequence). CDR3 loop: CATSGTGLAGVSGGSYEQYF. CDR3 DNA sequence: TGTGCCACCAGCGGTACCGGACTAGCGGGGGTTAGCGGGGGGTCCTACGAGCAGTACTTC.

V is TRBV9 and J is TRBJ2-7, with D perhaps matching TRBD2 (6 bases). V shed 7 bases and J shed 6 bases, with 17 bases lying between them. The CDR3 spans 13 residues. Per the germline V gene, CDR1 is SGDLS and CDR2 is YYNGEE. The CDR3 nucleotides read TGTGCCAGCGGACGGGAGTTTGAGGGCGAGCAGTACTTC. Its translation is CASGREFEGEQYF.

J is TRBJ2-4 and V is TRBV14, with D maybe TRBD1 (6 bases). The CDR3 spans 13 residues. CDR1 and CDR2 from the germline V gene are SGHDN and FVKESK. V was trimmed by 4 bases and J by 7 bases, leaving 11 bases between them. This CDR3 is CASSPGRGNIQYF. The CDR3, as DNA: TGTGCCAGCAGCCCCGGAAGGGGGAACATTCAGTACTTC.

The J gene is TRBJ1-1, the V gene TRBV2; 9 bases are a match to TRBD1. CDR1 and CDR2 from the germline V gene are SNHLY and FYNNEI. CDR3 length: 14 residues. V shed 8 bases and J 4 bases; nucleotides not matched to a gene: 8. The CDR3 DNA follows: TGTGCCAGCCTGACAGGGGGGGGCCTCACTGAAGCTTTCTTT. It yields the protein CASLTGGGLTEAFF. The entire variable domain, with the rest obtained from reference TRBV2 and TRBJ1-1, is as follows: EPEVTQTPSHQVTQMGQEVILRCVPISNHLYFYWYRQILGQKVEFLVSFYNNEISEKSEIFDDQFSVERPDGSNFTLKIRSTKLEDSAMYFCASLTGGGLTEAFFGQGTRLTVV.

The chain has TRBV7-9 and TRBJ1-4; weak D call: TRBD1 (6 bases). In germline, CDR1 is SEHNR, CDR2 FQNEAQ (reference sequence). The CDR3 runs to 17 residues. Trimming took off 2 bases at V and 4 bases at J, with 17 bases between the two ends. The DNA of the CDR3 is TGTGCCAGCAGCTTAAAGGGACATTCCATTGGTAATGAAAAACTGTTTTTT. It codes for CASSLKGHSIGNEKLFF.

This clone was detected once. The rearrangement joins TRBV6-5 to TRBJ2-5, with TRBD2 matching over 8 bases. V was pared by 6 bases and J by 3 bases, with 3 bases of the junction left unmatched. Germline V gene sequence: CDR1 MNHEY, CDR2 SVGAGI. The CDR3 spans 13 residues. The CDR3 reads CASSLAGKETQYF. The CDR3 bases are TGTGCCAGCAGCTTAGCGGGGAAAGAGACCCAGTACTTC.

This sequence joins TRBV5-1 and TRBJ2-7; a possible D gene is TRBD2 (5 bases). CDR3 size: 15 residues. The germline V and J ends were trimmed by 2 bases and 5 bases, with 17 bases remaining between them. Germline CDR1 SGHRS, CDR2 YFSETQ. This chain's CDR3 is CASSFKRVSQDEQYF. CDR3 in DNA: TGCGCCAGCAGCTTCAAGAGGGTCAGTCAGGACGAGCAGTACTTC. Complete variable domain (other parts from reference TRBV5-1 and TRBJ2-7): KAGVTQTPRYLIKTRGQQVTLSCSPISGHRSVSWYQQTPGQGLQFLFEYFSETQRNKGNFPGRFSGRQFSNSRSEMNVSTLELGDSALYLCASSFKRVSQDEQYFGPGTRLTVT.

V usage is TRBV6-5 and J usage is TRBJ1-1; possibly TRBD1 for D (5 bases). Trimming removed 0 bases at V and 0 bases at J, with 11 bases between. The CDR3 consists of 16 residues. Germline V gene sequence: CDR1 MNHEY, CDR2 SVGAGI. CDR3 sequence (DNA): TGTGCCAGCAGTTACTCGAGACAGTCGATGAACACTGAAGCTTTCTTT. This codes for CASSYSRQSMNTEAFF.

The rearrangement uses TRBV7-9 and TRBJ1-1; 7 bases agree with TRBD1. V dropped 1 base and J dropped 5; count of bases not matched to a gene: 7. Germline lookup yields CDR1 SEHNR and CDR2 FQNEAQ (reference sequence). The CDR3 is 15 residues long. Here the CDR3 reads CASSLGARGETEAFF. Written as DNA, the CDR3 is TGTGCCAGCAGCTTAGGGGCCAGGGGGGAAACTGAAGCTTTCTTT. Drawing the rest from reference TRBV7-9 and TRBJ1-1, the complete variable domain is DTGVSQNPRHKITKRGQNVTFRCDPISEHNRLYWYRQTLGQGPEFLTYFQNEAQLEKSRLLSDRFSAERPKGSFSTLEIQRTEQGDSAMYLCASSLGARGETEAFFGQGTRLTVV.

This rearrangement joins TRBV5-6 to TRBJ2-7; 9 bases agree with TRBD2. This CDR3 is built from 16 residues. Unmatched junction bases numbered 8, after V lost 4 bases and J lost 0 bases. Germline lookup yields CDR1 SGHDT and CDR2 YYEEEE. The DNA for the CDR3 is TGTGCCAGCAGCCCCACGACTAGCGGCAGCTCCTACGAGCAGTACTTC. This sequence encodes CASSPTTSGSSYEQYF.

The chain links TRBV5-8 to TRBJ2-1; 8 bases agree with TRBD1. Germline V gives CDR1 SGHTS, CDR2 YDEGEE. The J segment lost 3 bases and the V segment lost 6 bases, leaving 11 bases of the junction unmatched. The CDR3 is 16 amino acids. This CDR3 is CASTPLQGAFYNEQFF. The CDR3 DNA reads TGTGCCAGCACGCCCCTCCAGGGGGCCTTCTACAATGAGCAGTTCTTC.

Only one count was recorded for this clone. The V gene is TRBV5-4, the J gene TRBJ2-2; possible D gene TRBD2, 5 bases. This CDR3 has 15 amino acids. Germline-derived CDR1 and CDR2 are SGHNT and YYREEE (reference sequence). Trimming removed 0 bases at V and 3 bases at J, with 9 bases between. The CDR3 is CASSLGAEYTGELFF. In nucleotides, the CDR3 is TGTGCCAGCAGCTTGGGAGCGGAGTACACCGGGGAGCTGTTTTTT.

The chain combines TRBV30 with TRBJ1-4, with D perhaps matching TRBD1 (6 bases). Trimming took off 2 bases at V and 7 bases at J, with 14 bases between the two ends. The CDR3 is 14 residues long. CDR1 is GTSNPN and CDR2 is SVGIG in the germline V gene (reference sequence). This CDR3 reads CAWSSPGTPEKLFF. The CDR3 nucleotides read TGTGCCTGGAGTTCCCCCGGGACACCTGAAAAACTGTTTTTT.

V usage is TRBV11-2 and J usage is TRBJ2-2; D is possibly TRBD2 (6 bases). The CDR3 sequence is 18 residues long. Germline CDR1 and CDR2: SGHAT and FQNNGV. Trimming took 3 bases from V and 5 from J, leaving 22 bases between them. In nucleotides, the CDR3 is TGTGCCAGCAGCTTCGGCGGCGGGAACCTAGGTACTACCGGGGAGCTGTTTTTT. Translating gives CASSFGGGNLGTTGELFF.

CDR3: CASSQVVRQGPLRNTEAFF. The CDR3 DNA reads TGCGCCAGCAGCCAAGTCGTCAGACAGGGCCCCTTAAGAAACACTGAAGCTTTCTTT. The J gene is TRBJ1-1, the V gene TRBV4-1; TRBD1 matches 7 bases. J was trimmed by 2 bases and V by 1 base; bases with no gene match: 16. Germline lookup yields CDR1 MGHRA and CDR2 YSYEKL. CDR3 length: 19 amino acids.

The genes are TRBV5-1 and TRBJ2-7; D might be TRBD1 (8 bases). V was shortened by 0 bases and J by 2 bases, with 12 bases between the two germline ends. There are 15 residues in the CDR3. CDR1 is SGHRS and CDR2 is YFSETQ in the germline V gene. Here the CDR3 reads CASSLATGGAYEQYF. CDR3 bases: TGCGCCAGCAGCTTGGCCACAGGGGGGGCCTACGAGCAGTACTTC.

This clone was detected once. V and J are TRBV9 and TRBJ2-3, with 13 bases that match TRBD2. The CDR3 consists of 19 residues. With V trimmed by 0 bases and J by 5 bases, 12 bases remained unmatched. Germline V gene sequence: CDR1 SGDLS, CDR2 YYNGEE. The CDR3 loop is CASSVGAGGRLAGGDTQYF. The CDR3 DNA sequence: TGTGCCAGCAGCGTAGGGGCCGGGGGTAGACTAGCGGGAGGAGATACGCAGTATTTT.

V is TRBV19 and J is TRBJ2-7; TRBD1 matches 9 bases. CDR3 length equals 15 residues. Trimming cost V 5 bases and J 0 bases; bases outside gene matches: 5. Germline-derived CDR1 and CDR2 are LNHDA and SQIVND (reference sequence). DNA of the CDR3: TGTGCCAGTAGTCCCCGGACAGGGGCCTCCTACGAGCAGTACTTC. Its protein is CASSPRTGASYEQYF.